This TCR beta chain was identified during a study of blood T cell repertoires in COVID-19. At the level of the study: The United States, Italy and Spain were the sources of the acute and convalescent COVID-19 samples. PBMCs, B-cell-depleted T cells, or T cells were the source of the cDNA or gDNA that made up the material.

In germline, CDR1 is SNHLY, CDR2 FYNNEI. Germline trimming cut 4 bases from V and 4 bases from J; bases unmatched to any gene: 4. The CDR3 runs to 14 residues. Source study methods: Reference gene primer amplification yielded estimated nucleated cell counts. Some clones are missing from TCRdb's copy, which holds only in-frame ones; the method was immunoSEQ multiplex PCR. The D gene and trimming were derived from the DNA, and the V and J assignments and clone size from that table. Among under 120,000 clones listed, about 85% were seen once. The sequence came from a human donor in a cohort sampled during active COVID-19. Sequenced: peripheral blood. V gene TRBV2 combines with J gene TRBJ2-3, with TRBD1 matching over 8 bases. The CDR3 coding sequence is TGTGCCAGCAGTGCCGACAGGGGCCCAGATACGCAGTATTTT. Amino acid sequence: CASSADRGPDTQYF. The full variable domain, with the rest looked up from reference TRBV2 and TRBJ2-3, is EPEVTQTPSHQVTQMGQEVILRCVPISNHLYFYWYRQILGQKVEFLVSFYNNEISEKSEIFDDQFSVERPDGSNFTLKIRSTKLEDSAMYFCASSADRGPDTQYFGPGTRLTVL.